This T cell receptor beta chain was sequenced for a study of blood T cells in healthy people across ages. For the study at large: Template switching picked up about one barcoded beta molecule for each two T cells.

Total RNA, at least 6 micrograms per sample, came from PBMCs. General study findings and limits: Diversity was higher, and naive CD4+ cells more numerous, in long-lived donors than in aged donors.

The germline V gene has CDR1 SQVTM and CDR2 ANQGSEA. The CDR3 spans 16 residues. V gave up 7 bases and J gave up 6 bases, with 27 bases separating them. Remarks on this clonotype: Its antigen is still unknown.

Primers used in a second PCR of roughly 6 to 12 cycles were a sample-barcoded 5' primer and a J-beta primer mix. MiXCR, applied by TCRdb to the 5' RACE reads, yields one record per CDR3 protein. The profile shows roughly 1,500,000 distinct CDR3 sequences, roughly 32% of them singletons. The J gene is TRBJ1-1, the V gene TRBV29-1; D is undetermined. Sequencing was done on a sample of blood. The receptor comes from a woman in her 30s in good health. In DNA, the CDR3 is TGCAGCGCCGAGGGATTGTTGTCGGGAGGAAAAGCTGAAGCTTTCTTT. Amino acids: CSAEGLLSGGKAEAFF. The variable domain in full, with the rest retrieved from reference TRBV29-1 and TRBJ1-1, is SAVISQKPSRDICQRGTSLTIQCQVDSQVTMMFWYRQQPGQSLTLIATANQGSEATYESGFVIDKFPISRPNLTFSTLTVSNMSPEDSSIYLCSAEGLLSGGKAEAFFGQGTRLTVV.